These T cell receptor beta chains were read from a single sample in a study of blood T cell repertoires in COVID-19. TCRdb's table, derived via immunoSEQ multiplex PCR, lists solely in-frame clones and lacks some. This sample has approximately 330,000 clones, with around 90% found just once. Sequenced material: peripheral blood. These receptor sequences come from a man younger than 40 with COVID-19, enrolled during active disease. Each CDR3 is given with its conserved first and last residue. Each record gives: J gene, V gene, D gene, clone size, CDR3 DNA, CDR3 protein. A D gene is named only where the DNA matches it firmly. Only part of the rows carry a size: once, few, many, or a class if the clone is expanded.

TRBJ2-3,TRBV20-1,NA,NA,TGCAGTGCTAGTACCGGGGGAACAGATACGCAGTATTTT,CSASTGGTDTQYF
TRBJ1-3,TRBV7-3,TRBD1,NA,TGTGCCAGCAGCATGGGACAGGGAAACACCATATATTTT,CASSMGQGNTIYF
TRBJ2-3,TRBV6-2/TRBV6-3,NA,NA,TGTGCCAGCAGTACGTCCAGAATGAGCACAGATACGCAGTATTTT,CASSTSRMSTDTQYF
TRBJ1-2,TRBV3-1/TRBV3-2,NA,few,TGTGCCAGCAGCCAAGGGGCCGCCACCCGCTACACCTTC,CASSQGAATRYTF
TRBJ2-2,TRBV15,TRBD2,once,TGTGCCACCAGCGGCCAAGATCCGGGACTAGCGACCGGGGAGCTGTTTTTT,CATSGQDPGLATGELFF
TRBJ1-4,TRBV3-1/TRBV3-2,NA,NA,TGTGCCAGCAGTCAACAGGGTTCTAATGAAAAACTGTTTTTT,CASSQQGSNEKLFF
TRBJ2-1,TRBV29-1,NA,NA,TGCAGCGTTAGCCCACCGCGCCCCTCCAATGAGCAGTTCTTC,CSVSPPRPSNEQFF
TRBJ2-3,TRBV7-9,TRBD2,NA,TGTGCCAGCAGCTCCGAAGCTAGCGGGTTTAGGTCAGATACGCAGTATTTT,CASSSEASGFRSDTQYF
TRBJ2-1,TRBV19,TRBD2,NA,TGTGCCAGTAGTATCGGGGGGGGAACCTACAATGAGCAGTTCTTC,CASSIGGGTYNEQFF
TRBJ2-5,TRBV28,NA,NA,TGTGCCAGCAGTTCTGGACAGTTAGCGGAGACCCAGTACTTC,CASSSGQLAETQYF
TRBJ2-1,TRBV7-6,TRBD1,NA,TGTGCCAGCAGCCGGACAGGGCCGTACTACAATGAGCAGTTCTTC,CASSRTGPYYNEQFF
TRBJ2-7,TRBV23-1,TRBD1,NA,TGCGCCAGCAGTCTCCCGAACAGGGGATGCTACGAGCAGTACTTC,CASSLPNRGCYEQYF
TRBJ2-3,TRBV9,NA,NA,TGTGCCAGCAGCGTAGAGGAGGTTAGCACAGATACGCAGTATTTT,CASSVEEVSTDTQYF
TRBJ2-1,TRBV7-2,TRBD2,NA,TGTGCCAGCAGCTTAGATTCTAGCGGGCGTTACAATGAGCAGTTCTTC,CASSLDSSGRYNEQFF
TRBJ1-6,TRBV3-1/TRBV3-2,TRBD1,NA,TGTGCCAGCAGCCGGACCCGGGACAGACTGCCTGGGTCACCCCTCCACTTT,CASSRTRDRLPGSPLHF
TRBJ1-5,TRBV27,NA,NA,TGTGCCAGCAGTTTAGTTATGGCGGGCAATCAGCCCCAGCATTTT,CASSLVMAGNQPQHF